The 5 T cell receptor beta chains presented below share a single source sample, sequenced in a study of shared clonotypes between healthy human individuals. Sequencing was performed with immunoSEQ multiplex PCR; in TCRdb, only in-frame clones are kept and a portion is missing. The table lists hundreds of thousands of clones, roughly 70% of them singletons, with 1.5% to 2% in the top ten. Sequenced: memory CD4+ T cells sorted from blood. The subset denotes: CD45RA-negative fraction. The receptors were gathered from a woman aged 25 to 45 in good health.

The rearrangement uses TRBV19 and TRBJ2-2; 8 positions match TRBD1. After removal of 4 bases from V and 0 bases from J, the junction contained 1 base not matched to a gene. There are 15 residues in the CDR3. CDR1 and CDR2 (germline): LNHDA, SQIVND (reference sequence). CDR3 sequence reads: CASSKGQANTGELFF. CDR3 DNA: TGTGCCAGTAGTAAGGGACAGGCGAACACCGGGGAGCTGTTTTTT.

This clone was counted once. V usage is TRBV6-6 and J usage is TRBJ2-3, with a possible D match to TRBD1 (5 bases). Looked up from germline, CDR1 is MNHNY and CDR2 is SVGAGI (reference sequence). The CDR3 contains 15 residues. The V end lost 6 bases, the J end lost 2 bases, and 15 bases lay between the germline ends. The CDR3 bases are TGTGCCAGCAGGCTACGGACACCGTACACAGATACGCAGTATTTT. Protein sequence: CASRLRTPYTDTQYF.

The V and J genes are TRBV5-1 and TRBJ2-1; a possible D gene is TRBD2 (6 bases). The CDR3 sequence is 15 residues long. CDR1 is SGHRS and CDR2 is YFSETQ in the germline V gene. Trimming stripped 0 bases from V and 4 bases from J, with 11 bases between. CDR3 nucleotides: TGCGCCAGCAGCTTGGCCGAGGGACTTTACAATGAGCAGTTCTTC. Its translation is CASSLAEGLYNEQFF.

The chain has TRBV10-1 and TRBJ2-4; TRBD2 matches at 11 bases. The CDR3 runs to 14 residues. The germline gives CDR1 WNHNN, CDR2 SYGVQD (reference sequence). The J segment lost 7 bases and the V segment lost 6 bases, leaving 5 bases of the junction unmatched. Here the CDR3 reads CASSDSSGRNIQYF. The CDR3 nucleotides are TGCGCCAGCAGCGACTCTAGCGGGAGGAACATTCAGTACTTC.

This chain uses TRBV5-1 with TRBJ1-1, with 9 bases matching TRBD1. V gave up 4 bases and J gave up 6 bases; unmatched junction bases: 7. The CDR3 consists of 14 residues. CDR1 SGHRS and CDR2 YFSETQ come from the germline V gene. The CDR3 spells CASSGGTGWPEAFF. CDR3 coding DNA: TGCGCCAGCAGCGGAGGGACAGGGTGGCCTGAAGCTTTCTTT.